The present T cell receptor beta chain was sequenced within a study of cytomegalovirus exposure and HLA in healthy donors. This CDR3 has 14 amino acids. Germline V gene lookup returns CDR1 SEHNR and CDR2 FQNEAQ (reference sequence). The V end lost 1 base, the J end lost 4 bases, and 10 bases lay between the germline ends. Study outcomes and limitations: TCR sequences were mostly rare, though some public TCRs occurred in many donors.

Both 60 Vbeta primers and 13 Jbeta primers went into the PCR. Produced via immunoSEQ multiplex PCR; TCRdb's table is partial and in-frame only. Of 94,000 or so clones listed, just over 70% were seen once; the top ten hold almost 8.5%. This clone was counted only a few times. What it binds is unknown. Sequenced input: PBMCs. The source is a man in his 60s in good health and CMV-seronegative. J is TRBJ1-2 and V is TRBV7-9; D ambiguous. The CDR3 loop reads CASSLGTATYGYTF. In DNA form, the CDR3 reads TGTGCCAGCAGCTTAGGGACTGCAACCTATGGCTACACCTTC. The complete variable domain, with remaining parts taken from reference TRBV7-9 and TRBJ1-2, reads DTGVSQNPRHKITKRGQNVTFRCDPISEHNRLYWYRQTLGQGPEFLTYFQNEAQLEKSRLLSDRFSAERPKGSFSTLEIQRTEQGDSAMYLCASSLGTATYGYTFGSGTRLTVV.